This paragraph covers one T cell receptor beta chain sequence. Its antigen is not identified. The record originates from a study of shared clonotypes between healthy human individuals. General observations from the study: Depth was large, yet rarefaction showed that sorted-subset sequencing was incomplete. Blood was the only sampled material, and tissue repertoires likely differ.

Naive CD45RA+ and memory CD45RA-negative subsets were split from CD4+ cells. Germline trimming cut 6 bases from V and 2 bases from J; bases unmatched to any gene: 6. The germline CDR1 and CDR2 sequences are SNHLY and FYNNEI. This CDR3 has 14 amino acids. Per the original methods: ImmunoSEQ gave junction-only sequences without quality scores, so filtering differed. The data were produced by immunoSEQ multiplex PCR, yet TCRdb's version contains in-frame clones alone and is incomplete. The V and J calls and clone size were taken over from that table, and D and trimming were inferred from the DNA. Among millions of clones listed, just over 90% were seen once.

The gene calls are TRBV2 and TRBJ2-7; 8 bases fit TRBD1. The TCR originated in a man aged 18 to 30 in good health. Sample: naive CD4+ T cells sorted from blood. Subset reported: CD45RA+ positively selected. CDR3 loop: CASRTGTGAYEQYF. The CDR3 DNA reads as TGTGCCAGCAGGACCGGGACAGGTGCCTACGAGCAGTACTTC.